A selection of T cell receptor beta chains follows, all from one sample in a study of CXCR3-negative and CXCR3-positive naive CD8 T cells. TCRdb reprocessed the 5' RACE reads and stores each CDR3 protein as one record, lacking DNA. Its clone listing holds fewer than 80,000 distinct CDR3 sequences. Source material: naive CXCR3- CD8+ T cells from blood. These receptors came from a human donor in good health. Some clones in this sample may be carry-over from other donors' samples. CDR3s include the opening cysteine and the closing phenylalanine or tryptophan.

cdr3_aa	v_call	j_call
CASSPHLTGGYVSASGANVLTF	TRBV7-2	TRBJ2-6
CASSNDRGGYEQYF	TRBV6-6	TRBJ2-7
CASSLTRAGATSTDTQYF	TRBV7-6	TRBJ2-3
CASSSRQGQGDTQYF	TRBV7-2	TRBJ2-3
CSVEEPLRSSYNEQFF	TRBV29-1	TRBJ2-1
CSASPLTLGTGELFF	TRBV20-1	TRBJ2-2
CASSLAGRLGEAFF	TRBV11-2	TRBJ1-1
CSVEEQTLVNTEAFF	TRBV29-1	TRBJ1-1
CASSLAVQDGYTF	TRBV7-9	TRBJ1-2
CAIGLAGGPHEQYF	TRBV10-3	TRBJ2-7
CASSLGTSYEQYF	TRBV12-3/TRBV12-4	TRBJ2-7
CASSLRPSGQYF	TRBV7-2	TRBJ2-7
CSVEDHGRASSNEQFF	TRBV29-1	TRBJ2-1
CASSQGLAGGWNEQFF	TRBV28	TRBJ2-1
CSVRDLYEQYF	TRBV29-1	TRBJ2-7
CASSQDLVWGGNEQFF	TRBV14	TRBJ2-1
CASSSSTGAGPPYNEQFF	TRBV6-5	TRBJ2-1
CASSAGTGATSSYEQYF	TRBV5-1	TRBJ2-7
CSVGQGLLYEQYF	TRBV29-1	TRBJ2-7
CASTTRGTPYEQYF	TRBV6-5	TRBJ2-7
CASSEGGYSPLHF	TRBV6-4	TRBJ1-6
CASSPSSSGANVLTF	TRBV7-2	TRBJ2-6
CASRWTSGGTETQYF	TRBV27	TRBJ2-5
CASSLGDRGNEQFF	TRBV7-8	TRBJ2-1
CASSLSSDTQYF	TRBV7-3	TRBJ2-3
CSARDRDRLSGNTIYF	TRBV20-1	TRBJ1-3
CASSFFGALVYNEQFF	TRBV5-1	TRBJ2-1
CASSLSGGGGEQFF	TRBV7-6	TRBJ2-1
CASSLGPGSDYGYTF	TRBV7-9	TRBJ1-2
CASSAHRTADTQYF	TRBV14	TRBJ2-3
CSAPSGVATNYGYTF	TRBV29-1	TRBJ1-2
CAGGQEFTLAGELFF	TRBV11-2	TRBJ2-2
CAITRQPPYNEQFF	TRBV12-3/TRBV12-4	TRBJ2-1
CASSQDLGGSGTEAFF	TRBV4-3	TRBJ1-1
CASSQLEGTGANVLTF	TRBV4-3	TRBJ2-6
CASSIFLGQVYGYTF	TRBV19	TRBJ1-2
CASSLGLSNQPQHF	TRBV7-2	TRBJ1-5
CAISNGGPYEQYF	TRBV10-3	TRBJ2-7
CSVDRGGGYTF	TRBV29-1	TRBJ1-2
CSAGSDRVVEAFF	TRBV20-1	TRBJ1-1
CASSHEAGGYNEQFF	TRBV4-3	TRBJ2-1
CASSQASGDQETQYF	TRBV4-2	TRBJ2-5
CASSGPYFASSTDTQYF	TRBV19	TRBJ2-3
CSVDAGYAEAFF	TRBV29-1	TRBJ1-1
CASSQDLEKETQYF	TRBV3-1	TRBJ2-5
CASSLYSGSSYNEQFF	TRBV11-2	TRBJ2-1
CASSYSSSYEQYF	TRBV6-5	TRBJ2-7
CASSLENLSPLHF	TRBV7-9	TRBJ1-6